The 13 T cell receptor beta chains reported below all come from one sample, sequenced in a study of T cell responses to AZD1222 COVID-19 vaccine. Here immunoSEQ multiplex PCR was the method, and the copy in TCRdb shows in-frame clones only, minus some. The sample holds 150,000 or so clones, 92% seen once. Sequencing was performed on peripheral blood, taken on day 0 of AZD1222 vaccination. The origin of the receptors is an adult in good health.

The chain's CDR3 is CASSSREGASYEQYF. The CDR3 coding sequence is TGTGCCAGCAGCTCGAGGGAAGGGGCCTCCTACGAGCAGTACTTC. This chain uses TRBV11-3 with TRBJ2-7, with D perhaps assigned TRBD1 or TRBD2 (5 bases each). The germline CDR1 and CDR2 sequences are SGHNT and YENEEA. Trimming stripped 4 bases from V and 0 bases from J, with 13 bases between. The CDR3 loop spans 15 amino acids.

This chain connects TRBV19 to TRBJ1-1, with D uncertain. The V gene's germline CDR1 is LNHDA and CDR2 SQIVND (reference sequence). The germline V and J ends were trimmed by 5 bases and 8 bases, with 9 bases remaining between them. The CDR3 sequence is 11 residues long. The CDR3 DNA sequence: TGTGCCAGTAGTCTACAGCTGGAAGCTTTCTTT. This codes for CASSLQLEAFF. The variable domain in full, completed from reference TRBV19 and TRBJ1-1, reads DGGITQSPKYLFRKEGQNVTLSCEQNLNHDAMYWYRQDPGQGLRLIYYSQIVNDFQKGDIAEGYSVSREKKESFPLTVTSAQKNPTAFYLCASSLQLEAFFGQGTRLTVV.

The rearrangement links TRBV19 to TRBJ1-5, with D possibly matching TRBD1 (6 bases). CDR3 length: 13 residues. Germline V CDR1 and CDR2: LNHDA, SQIVND (reference sequence). The V and J ends lost 5 bases and 6 bases respectively, with 11 bases between them. CDR3 DNA: TGTGCCAGTAGTCTGGCAGGGGTTCAGCCCCAGCATTTT. Its translation is CASSLAGVQPQHF.

This clone was seen only a few times. V and J are TRBV29-1 and TRBJ1-4; 7 bases line up with TRBD1. The V and J ends lost 8 bases and 3 bases, in that order; junction bases with no gene match: 6. Germline V gives CDR1 SQVTM, CDR2 ANQGSEA. This CDR3 has 13 amino acids. CDR3 residues: CSMRQGANEKLFF. The CDR3 DNA is TGCAGCATGCGACAGGGCGCTAATGAAAAACTGTTTTTT.

CDR3: CAWKRGGTEAFF. The CDR3 coding sequence is TGTGCCTGGAAGCGGGGGGGGACTGAAGCTTTCTTT. The V call is TRBV30, the J call TRBJ1-1, with D tentatively TRBD1 (5 bases). Germline V CDR1 and CDR2: GTSNPN, SVGIG (reference sequence). V was trimmed by 4 bases and J by 5 bases, leaving 11 bases between them. The CDR3 has 12 residues. Based on the CDR3 plus reference TRBV30 and TRBJ1-1, the full variable domain is SQTIHQWPATLVQPVGSPLSLECTVEGTSNPNLYWYRQAAGRGLQLLFYSVGIGQISSEVPQNLSASRPQDRQFILSSKKLLLSDSGFYLCAWKRGGTEAFFGQGTRLTVV.

V is TRBV7-8 and J is TRBJ2-7; 9 bases line up with TRBD1. With 1 base clipped from V and 5 bases from J, the junction kept 6 bases outside the gene matches. The CDR3 runs to 15 residues. Per germline, CDR1 SGHVS and CDR2 FQNEAQ. CDR3 sequence (DNA): TGTGCCAGCAGCTTAGTAGGACAGGGGCGCCACGAGCAGTACTTC. The encoded protein is CASSLVGQGRHEQYF.

V is TRBV30 and J is TRBJ2-3; D unresolved. This CDR3 has 12 amino acids. V gave up 0 bases and J gave up 4 bases, with 5 bases separating them. Germline V CDR1 and CDR2: GTSNPN, SVGIG (reference sequence). CDR3 loop: CAWSVIPDTQYF. Written as DNA, the CDR3 is TGTGCCTGGAGTGTAATCCCAGATACGCAGTATTTT. Full variable domain (missing parts from reference TRBV30 and TRBJ2-3): SQTIHQWPATLVQPVGSPLSLECTVEGTSNPNLYWYRQAAGRGLQLLFYSVGIGQISSEVPQNLSASRPQDRQFILSSKKLLLSDSGFYLCAWSVIPDTQYFGPGTRLTVL.

This clone was detected only once. The V and J genes are TRBV7-8 and TRBJ2-7; TRBD2 is a possible D gene (6 bases). The CDR3 sequence is 14 residues long. The V end lost 5 bases, the J end lost 1 base, and 12 bases lay between the germline ends. Germline CDR1 and CDR2: SGHVS and FQNEAQ. In DNA form, the CDR3 reads TGTGCCAGCAGCCAACCGGCGGGATCCTACGAGCAGTACTTC. It is translated as CASSQPAGSYEQYF.

This chain links TRBV18 with TRBJ1-1; D gene uncertain. Germline CDR1 KGHSH, CDR2 LQKENI. Deletions cut 0 bases from V and 2 bases from J, with 4 bases between. The CDR3 length is 13 residues. DNA for the CDR3: TGTGCCAGCTCACCACCCCAAAACACTGAAGCTTTCTTT. This encodes CASSPPQNTEAFF.

This chain connects TRBV7-8 to TRBJ1-1; TRBD1 is a possible D gene (5 bases). Trimming removed 0 bases from V and 11 bases from J, with 13 bases in between. The V gene's germline CDR1 is SGHVS and CDR2 FQNEAQ. This CDR3 is 13 amino acids long. Here the CDR3 reads CASSLARGGEAFF. The CDR3 nucleotides read TGTGCCAGCAGCTTAGCCCGGGGAGGGGAGGCTTTCTTT.

This clone has only one observation. The V and J genes are TRBV24-1 and TRBJ2-2; D is perhaps TRBD1 (6 bases). V shed 0 bases and J shed 5 bases, with 12 bases lying between them. Per the germline V gene, CDR1 is KGHDR and CDR2 is SFDVKD. This CDR3 is 16 amino acids long. The CDR3 reads CATSDLRGLGTGELFF. The CDR3 bases are TGTGCCACCAGTGATTTGAGGGGGTTGGGGACCGGGGAGCTGTTTTTT.

In DNA, the CDR3 is TGCAGTGCTAGTGTCGCCACGAGCTCCTACGAGCAGTACTTC. This codes for CSASVATSSYEQYF. The rearrangement links TRBV20-1 to TRBJ2-7; no definite D call. Per the germline V gene, CDR1 is DFQATT and CDR2 is SNEGSKA (reference sequence). The CDR3 is made up of 14 amino acids. Trimming stripped 3 bases from V and 0 bases from J, with 12 bases between.

The genes are TRBV5-4 and TRBJ1-1; D is uncertain. The CDR3 contains 15 residues. Trimming removed 4 bases from V and 4 bases from J, with 17 bases in between. CDR1 and CDR2 from the germline V gene are SGHNT and YYREEE (reference sequence). CDR3 protein: CASSRVFVEGTEAFF. The CDR3 region has the DNA TGTGCCAGCAGCCGGGTATTTGTGGAGGGCACTGAAGCTTTCTTT.